This record covers a single TCR beta chain. The same CDR3 arises from other DNA sequences in this sample as well. CDR1 is GTSNPN and CDR2 is SVGIG in the germline V gene (reference sequence). J was trimmed by 5 bases and V by 3 bases; bases with no gene match: 7. CDR3 size: 14 residues. CD4+ cell separation produced CD45RA+ naive and CD45RA-negative memory subsets. These data belong to a study of shared clonotypes between healthy human individuals. Clones were sequenced by immunoSEQ multiplex PCR, and TCRdb holds only the in-frame ones, with some missing. The sample holds about 980,000 clones, over 60% seen once.

The receptor's source is a young man in good health. Sequencing used memory CD4+ T cells sorted from blood. Subset noted: CD45RA-negative fraction. V and J are TRBV30 and TRBJ2-5; 9 nucleotides line up with TRBD1. The CDR3 DNA follows: TGTGCCTGGAGCGTGACAGGGGGTCTTGAGACCCAGTACTTC. Translating it yields CAWSVTGGLETQYF.